The rows below give T cell receptor beta chains drawn from one sample of a study of human T cells and chemical hapten exposure. TCRdb re-analysed the RACE reads in MiXCR, keeping a single row per CDR3 protein. The sample consists of 65,000 to 85,000 distinct CDR3 sequences, about 9.4% of them appearing once. Sequenced material: whole blood, taken in connection with sensitization to the hapten diphenylcyclopropenone (DPC). Receptors were obtained from a woman in her forties or fifties with alopecia areata. Some clones in this sample may be carry-over from other donors' samples. Both conserved end residues are part of each CDR3. The D gene is left open where the match is weak. Not every row has a clone size; where given, it reads once, few, many or a size class.

clone size	V gene	J gene	D gene	CDR3 DNA	CDR3 protein
few	TRBV11-3	TRBJ2-6	.	TGTGCCAGCAGCTTAGGACCGGATCCTGGGGCCAACGTCCTGACTTTC	CASSLGPDPGANVLTF
many	TRBV27	TRBJ2-4	TRBD2	TGTGCCAGCAGTCCCCCGGTAAGCGGGAGTGGATCCAAAAACATTCAGTACTTC	CASSPPVSGSGSKNIQYF
.	TRBV7-3	TRBJ2-3	.	TGTGCCAGCAGCTTAACGTTTGGGGGAGTGGGCACAGATACGCAGTATTTT	CASSLTFGGVGTDTQYF
.	TRBV29-1	TRBJ2-1	.	TGCAGCGTTGGACACCACAATGAGCAGTTCTTC	CSVGHHNEQFF
.	TRBV9	TRBJ2-1	TRBD2	TGTGCCAGCAGCGCCGGGACTAGCGGGAGAGTCCACAATGAGCAGTTCTTC	CASSAGTSGRVHNEQFF
.	TRBV20-1	TRBJ2-7	.	TGCAGTGCCCTTCGGCAGACTGCAAACGAGCAGTACTTC	CSALRQTANEQYF
.	TRBV7-2	TRBJ2-3	.	TGTGCCAGCAGCTTCGCAGGCTCCTACACAGATACGCAGTATTTT	CASSFAGSYTDTQYF
.	TRBV5-6	TRBJ2-7	.	TGTGCCAGCAGCTTTGGGGGCGTTAGGGACGAGCAGTACTTC	CASSFGGVRDEQYF
few	TRBV11-3	TRBJ2-2	TRBD1	TGTGCCAGCAGCCCTGGACAGGGGGCTGGAGGGAACACCGGGGAGCTGTTTTTT	CASSPGQGAGGNTGELFF
.	TRBV2	TRBJ1-1	.	TGTGCCAGCAGGGAGCTTAGACACCTGATGAACACTGAAGCTTTCTTT	CASRELRHLMNTEAFF
many	TRBV11-3	TRBJ1-3	.	TGTGCCAGCAGCGGACGGTACTCTGGAAACACCATATATTTT	CASSGRYSGNTIYF
.	TRBV7-2	TRBJ2-4	TRBD2	TGTGCCAGCAGCTCCCCGGGACTAGCGGGAGGGGTGGCCAAAAACATTCAGTACTTC	CASSSPGLAGGVAKNIQYF
.	TRBV7-9	TRBJ2-7	TRBD2	TGTGCCAGCAGCACCCTAGCGGGGGGCCTCGAGCAGTACTTC	CASSTLAGGLEQYF
.	TRBV28	TRBJ1-2	.	TGTGCCAGCAGTTTGTTACGGACGGGCTATGGCTACACCTTC	CASSLLRTGYGYTF
.	TRBV28	TRBJ2-7	TRBD1	TGTGCCAGCAGCTGGGGACAGGGGGCTTACGAGCAGTACTTC	CASSWGQGAYEQYF
many	TRBV6-1	TRBJ2-4	.	TGTGCCAGCAGTGACATTCCCTTAGCCAAAAACATTCAGTACTTC	CASSDIPLAKNIQYF
few	TRBV28	TRBJ1-2	TRBD1	TGTGCCAGCAGCCCAGGGGGCCCTCGTGACTATGGCTACACCTTC	CASSPGGPRDYGYTF
few	TRBV28	TRBJ1-3	.	TGTGCCAGCAGTTCCACGGACGTACCCTCTGGAAACACCATATATTTT	CASSSTDVPSGNTIYF
many	TRBV27	TRBJ2-3	.	TGTGCCAGCAGTTTCGGAACAGGGCGCTTTACAGATACGCAGTATTTT	CASSFGTGRFTDTQYF
.	TRBV9	TRBJ1-2	.	TGTGCCAGCGAAGGGAACTATGGCTACACCTTC	CASEGNYGYTF
many	TRBV18	TRBJ1-3	.	TGTGCCAGCTCACCAACGCAAGTTTCTGGAAACACCATATATTTT	CASSPTQVSGNTIYF
many	TRBV4-2	TRBJ2-3	TRBD2	TGTGCCAGCAGAGTGGCGGGAGGAACGCCCACAGATACGCAGTATTTT	CASRVAGGTPTDTQYF
.	TRBV11-2	TRBJ1-3	.	TGTGCCAGCAGCCTTTCCCCGAGCTCTGGAAACACCATATATTTT	CASSLSPSSGNTIYF
many	TRBV7-3	TRBJ2-2	TRBD2	TGTGCCAGCAGCTTAGATAGTAGCGGGACCACCGGGGAGCTGTTTTTT	CASSLDSSGTTGELFF
many	TRBV3-1	TRBJ2-1	TRBD2	TGTGCCAGCAGCCAAACGGGAGGGCATGAGCAGTTCTTC	CASSQTGGHEQFF
few	TRBV4-2	TRBJ1-5	TRBD1	TGTGCCAGCAGCCAAGGCGGACAGGGCGATCAGCCCCAGCATTTT	CASSQGGQGDQPQHF
.	TRBV29-1	TRBJ2-2	TRBD1	TGCAGCGTCCTGAAGGGGGCTGGGTCGAACACCGGGGAGCTGTTTTTT	CSVLKGAGSNTGELFF
many	TRBV12-3/TRBV12-4	TRBJ1-1	.	TGTGCCAGCAGTCCATTCCGGGGGCCGAACACTGAAGCTTTCTTT	CASSPFRGPNTEAFF
.	TRBV28	TRBJ2-7	TRBD2	TGTGCCAGCAGATTCCGTACTAGCGGGACAGGCGAGCAGTACTTC	CASRFRTSGTGEQYF
many	TRBV3-1	TRBJ2-1	TRBD2	TGTGCCAGCACCCTCTTCACTAGCGGGAGGGCCGGGGCTGGAATGAAGCAGTTCTTC	CASTLFTSGRAGAGMKQFF
.	TRBV18	TRBJ2-1	.	TGTGCCAGCTCCCCGGGGACATTGCGCGAGCAGTTCTTC	CASSPGTLREQFF
.	TRBV6-2/TRBV6-3	TRBJ2-7	.	TGTGTCAGCAGCCCTTCTACCTACGAGCAGTACTTC	CVSSPSTYEQYF
few	TRBV5-1	TRBJ2-7	.	TGCGCCAGCTCGGACAGCGTATCCTACGAGCAGTACTTC	CASSDSVSYEQYF
.	TRBV12-3/TRBV12-4	TRBJ1-5	.	TGTGCCAGCAGACTAGGACGGAGCAATCAGCCCCAGCATTTT	CASRLGRSNQPQHF
.	TRBV11-2	TRBJ1-1	.	TGTGCCAGCAGCTTGGGGTTAGGAGGGAACACTGAAGCTTTCTTT	CASSLGLGGNTEAFF
many	TRBV7-9	TRBJ2-3	TRBD2	TGTGCCAGCAGCTTAGCGGGAGGGCCCACAGATACGCAGTATTTT	CASSLAGGPTDTQYF
few	TRBV29-1	TRBJ2-1	.	TGCAGCGTTGAGGGCCAGTCAAGAGAGTTCTTC	CSVEGQSREFF
few	TRBV19	TRBJ2-5	.	TGTGCCAGTAGGCCTGCCGCGACTCCCGGGGGAGAGACCCAGTACTTC	CASRPAATPGGETQYF
once	TRBV28	TRBJ2-3	TRBD2	TGTGCCAGCAGCCCGCCGGGACTAGGGGAAGATACGCAGTATTTT	CASSPPGLGEDTQYF
few	TRBV6-6	TRBJ1-5	TRBD1	TGTGCCAGCAGTTACTCGACAAGAGGGACAGGGCCAAATCAGCCCCAGCATTTT	CASSYSTRGTGPNQPQHF
.	TRBV11-2	TRBJ2-1	TRBD2	TGTGCCAACAGCTCACCCCTGGGGACTAGCGGGAGGGATAATGAGCAGTTCTTC	CANSSPLGTSGRDNEQFF
few	TRBV6-2/TRBV6-3	TRBJ2-3	TRBD1	TGTGCCAGCAGTTACTGGACAGGGTTCACAGATACGCAGTATTTT	CASSYWTGFTDTQYF
many	TRBV20-1	TRBJ2-7	.	TGCAGTGCTCGATTCAGCTCCTACGAGCAGTACTTC	CSARFSSYEQYF
few	TRBV10-3	TRBJ2-7	TRBD1	TGTGCCATCAAAATACAGGGGACCCACGAGCAGTACTTC	CAIKIQGTHEQYF
.	TRBV12-3/TRBV12-4	TRBJ1-5	.	TGTGCCAGCAGCCTAGGTATGGGGGCGCGAGGTCAGCCCCAGCATTTT	CASSLGMGARGQPQHF
few	TRBV14	TRBJ2-5	.	TGTGCCAGCAGCCAAGAATTCGGGGGGCTGGAGACCCAGTACTTC	CASSQEFGGLETQYF